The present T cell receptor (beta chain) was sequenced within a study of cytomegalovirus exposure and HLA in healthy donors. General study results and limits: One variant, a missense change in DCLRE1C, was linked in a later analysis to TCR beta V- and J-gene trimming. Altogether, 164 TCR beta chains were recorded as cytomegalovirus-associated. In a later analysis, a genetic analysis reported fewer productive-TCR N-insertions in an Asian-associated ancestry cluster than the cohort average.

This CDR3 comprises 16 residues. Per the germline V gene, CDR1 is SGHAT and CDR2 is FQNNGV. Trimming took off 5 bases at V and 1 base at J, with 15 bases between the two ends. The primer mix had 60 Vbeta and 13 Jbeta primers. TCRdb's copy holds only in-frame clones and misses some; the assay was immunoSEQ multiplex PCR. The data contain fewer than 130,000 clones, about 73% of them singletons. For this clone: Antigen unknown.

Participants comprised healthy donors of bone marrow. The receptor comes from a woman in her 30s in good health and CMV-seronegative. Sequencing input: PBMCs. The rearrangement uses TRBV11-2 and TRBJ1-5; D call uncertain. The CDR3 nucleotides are TGTGCCAGCAGCCAAGACGGGAGCTACAGCAATCAGCCCCAGCATTTT. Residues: CASSQDGSYSNQPQHF.